The 21 T cell receptor beta chains reported below all come from one sample, sequenced in a study of cytomegalovirus exposure and HLA in healthy donors. Vbeta (60) and Jbeta (13) primers were used in the PCR. The assay was immunoSEQ multiplex PCR, and TCRdb's table has in-frame clones only and misses some. The sample includes roughly 150,000 clones, roughly three quarters of them seen just once. The specimen was PBMCs. These receptors originate from a woman aged 35 to 49 in good health and CMV-seronegative.

The V call is TRBV7-2, the J call TRBJ1-4; TRBD1 matches 9 bases. Trimming cost V 5 bases and J 11 bases; bases outside gene matches: 6. This CDR3 has 13 amino acids. Germline assignment: CDR1 SGHTA and CDR2 FQGNSA. CDR3 residues: CASSAGTGLKLFF. CDR3 bases: TGTGCCAGCAGCGCCGGGACAGGGTTGAAACTGTTTTTT. The full variable domain, its missing parts supplied by reference TRBV7-2 and TRBJ1-4, is GAGVSQSPSNKVTEKGKDVELRCDPISGHTALYWYRQSLGQGLEFLIYFQGNSAPDKSGLPSDRFSAERTGGSVSTLTIQRTQQEDSAVYLCASSAGTGLKLFFGSGTQLSVL.

This rearrangement joins TRBV6-6 to TRBJ2-7, with 7 bases lining up with TRBD1. The germline V gene encodes CDR1 MNHNY and CDR2 SVGAGI (reference sequence). The junction had 4 bases not matched to a gene; V was cut back by 4 bases and J by 1 base. The CDR3 has 14 amino acids. The CDR3 here is CASSSRQGSYEQYF. In DNA, the CDR3 is TGTGCCAGCAGTTCCCGACAGGGATCCTACGAGCAGTACTTC.

This chain uses TRBV2 with TRBJ1-5; D unclear. The CDR3 totals 17 residues. CDR1 is SNHLY and CDR2 is FYNNEI in the germline V gene. The V end was cut by 8 bases, the J end by 3 bases, with 23 bases between. The CDR3, as DNA: TGTGCCAGCTCCGCGGCCCGAGGAATAGGAAACAATCAGCCCCAGCATTTT. Protein product: CASSAARGIGNNQPQHF.

This clone has a handful of counts. V usage is TRBV6-4 and J usage is TRBJ2-1; 9 bases are shared with TRBD2. V dropped 3 bases and J dropped 5; count of bases not matched to a gene: 5. This CDR3 has 15 amino acids. From germline, CDR1 is MRHNA and CDR2 SNTAGT. In DNA form, the CDR3 reads TGTGCCAGCAGTGAGGGGTCTAGCGGGGACAATGAGCAGTTCTTC. The encoded protein is CASSEGSSGDNEQFF.

This clone has only a few counts. V is TRBV11-3 and J is TRBJ1-4; possible D gene TRBD1, 5 bases. Germline V lookup: CDR1 SGHNT, CDR2 YENEEA. Trimming took 5 bases from V and 7 from J, leaving 14 bases between them. The CDR3 spans 14 residues. The chain's CDR3 is CASSARVLSEKLFF. CDR3 nucleotide sequence: TGTGCCAGCAGCGCCAGGGTATTAAGTGAAAAACTGTTTTTT.

The genes are TRBV18 and TRBJ2-7, with TRBD1 matching over 9 bases. The CDR3 contains 13 residues. The germline CDR1 and CDR2 sequences are KGHSH and LQKENI. V dropped 5 bases and J dropped 7; count of bases not matched to a gene: 6. DNA for the CDR3: TGTGCCAGCTCATCACAGGGGGCGCGGGAGCAGTACTTC. This codes for CASSSQGAREQYF.

This chain connects TRBV5-1 to TRBJ1-5; the D gene is possibly TRBD1 (5 bases). The germline gives CDR1 SGHRS, CDR2 YFSETQ. The CDR3 is made up of 15 amino acids. V lost 0 bases, J lost 6 bases, and 13 bases lay in between. The DNA for the CDR3 is TGCGCCAGCAGCTTGGAAGCAGGGCGCGGTCAGCCCCAGCATTTT. Protein product: CASSLEAGRGQPQHF.

J is TRBJ2-7 and V is TRBV9, with 11 bases fitting TRBD1. This CDR3 has 16 residues. CDR1 is SGDLS, CDR2 YYNGEE, per germline. The V segment lost 4 bases and the J segment 6 bases; nucleotides outside the gene matches: 12. CDR3 region: CASSNPTGTGGREQYF. Here the CDR3 DNA reads TGTGCCAGCAGCAACCCGACCGGGACAGGGGGACGCGAGCAGTACTTC.

The chain uses TRBV19 and TRBJ2-7, with 7 bases fitting TRBD2. Germline CDR1 LNHDA, CDR2 SQIVND (reference sequence). V was clipped by 7 bases and J by 3 bases; unmatched bases: 9. This CDR3 region has 14 residues. CDR3 nucleotides: TGTGCCAGTATGGGGAGGGACGCTGGCTACGAGCAGTACTTC. It encodes CASMGRDAGYEQYF.

The chain has TRBV7-9 and TRBJ1-2; 9 positions agree with TRBD1. The CDR3 spans 17 residues. Germline V lookup: CDR1 SEHNR, CDR2 FQNEAQ (reference sequence). With 3 bases clipped from V and 8 bases from J, the junction kept 16 bases outside the gene matches. CDR3 protein: CASSFLGRDRGAEGYTF. CDR3 bases: TGTGCCAGCAGCTTCCTCGGTCGCGACAGGGGGGCAGAAGGCTACACCTTC.

Comments on this clone: One end of the junction does not line up with germline, which may come from a read error. DNA of the CDR3: TGCGCCAGCAGCTCAACCGGGACAGGGTCAACAGGTACGCAGTATTTT. This encodes CASSSTGTGSTGTQYF. The chain is built from TRBV5-1 and TRBJ2-3; 9 bases are shared with TRBD1. The CDR3 is 16 amino acids. Germline assignment: CDR1 SGHRS and CDR2 YFSETQ.

The chain recombines TRBV11-3 with TRBJ2-7, with D possibly being TRBD2 (6 bases). Germline values: CDR1 SGHNT, CDR2 YENEEA. The CDR3 covers 14 residues. The germline V and J ends were trimmed by 1 base and 3 bases, with 10 bases remaining between them. The CDR3 coding sequence is TGTGCCAGCAGCTTAGGCGGGGAAGGCTACGAGCAGTACTTC. This gives the protein CASSLGGEGYEQYF.

The chain uses TRBV11-3 and TRBJ2-7; D perhaps matches TRBD1 (5 bases). V lost 7 bases and J 3 bases, leaving 13 bases between the germline ends. The CDR3 is 13 amino acids. CDR1 is SGHNT and CDR2 is YENEEA in the germline V gene. CDR3 bases: TGTGCCAGCAAGGGGCCCCCACACTACGAGCAGTACTTC. As protein: CASKGPPHYEQYF.

A few counts support this clone. The genes are TRBV5-1 and TRBJ1-1; 9 positions match TRBD1. The CDR3 sequence is 15 residues long. V shed 3 bases, J shed 1 base, and the junction held 4 bases outside the gene matches. Germline V gene sequence: CDR1 SGHRS, CDR2 YFSETQ. Here the CDR3 reads CASSWGTGTNTEAFF. CDR3 bases: TGCGCCAGCAGCTGGGGGACAGGGACGAACACTGAAGCTTTCTTT. The entire variable domain, with the rest obtained from reference TRBV5-1 and TRBJ1-1, is as follows: KAGVTQTPRYLIKTRGQQVTLSCSPISGHRSVSWYQQTPGQGLQFLFEYFSETQRNKGNFPGRFSGRQFSNSRSEMNVSTLELGDSALYLCASSWGTGTNTEAFFGQGTRLTVV.

The chain couples TRBV4-1 to TRBJ2-1; a possible D gene is TRBD1 (6 bases). The ends were cut back, 1 base at V and 3 bases at J, with 10 bases in the middle. Germline CDR1 MGHRA, CDR2 YSYEKL. The CDR3 sequence is 15 residues long. CDR3 residues: CASSQGRDNYNEQFF. The CDR3 DNA reads as TGCGCCAGCAGCCAAGGCCGGGACAACTACAATGAGCAGTTCTTC.

On this clone itself: The sample carries other DNA sequences with the same CDR3. V and J are TRBV18 and TRBJ2-7, with 11 bases fitting TRBD1. The ends lost 3 bases at V and 0 bases at J; junction bases unmatched: 1. Germline values: CDR1 KGHSH, CDR2 LQKENI. CDR3 length: 15 residues. CDR3 sequence: CASSPGTGGSYEQYF. CDR3 in DNA: TGTGCCAGCTCACCTGGGACAGGGGGCTCCTACGAGCAGTACTTC.

This clone was seen a few times. The gene calls are TRBV30 and TRBJ2-1, with 10 bases fitting TRBD2. V was pared by 4 bases and J by 2 bases, with 8 bases of the junction left unmatched. This CDR3 is built from 16 residues. Germline loops: CDR1 GTSNPN, CDR2 SVGIG (reference sequence). CDR3 coding DNA: TGTGCCTGGACCGGAGCGGGGGGGATGACCTACAATGAGCAGTTCTTC. Protein product: CAWTGAGGMTYNEQFF.

This chain uses TRBV28 with TRBJ2-7; the D gene is possibly TRBD2 (6 bases). Germline-derived CDR1 and CDR2 are MDHEN and SYDVKM. The V end lost 6 bases, the J end lost 3 bases, and 9 bases lay between the germline ends. The length of the CDR3 is 12 residues. DNA of the CDR3: TGTGCCAGCAGGCAGGGACTCTACGAGCAGTACTTC. It specifies CASRQGLYEQYF.

The V call is TRBV5-1, the J call TRBJ2-3; possibly TRBD2 for D (7 bases). The CDR3 spans 14 residues. Germline CDR1 SGHRS, CDR2 YFSETQ. Trimming took off 3 bases at V and 3 bases at J, with 11 bases between the two ends. CDR3 nucleotides: TGCGCCAGCAGCTATCGGGGGGCTACAGATACGCAGTATTTT. Residues: CASSYRGATDTQYF.

V usage is TRBV5-4 and J usage is TRBJ2-2; the match to TRBD2 covers 8 bases. Germline assignment: CDR1 SGHNT and CDR2 YYREEE (reference sequence). Trimming cost V 7 bases and J 0 bases; bases outside gene matches: 5. This CDR3 contains 15 residues. This CDR3 is CASGFSGTNTGELFF. The CDR3 DNA sequence: TGTGCCAGCGGTTTTAGCGGGACGAACACCGGGGAGCTGTTTTTT.

This clone was counted a few times. V usage is TRBV6-1 and J usage is TRBJ1-1; D is possibly TRBD1 (6 bases). Deletions cut 6 bases from V and 0 bases from J, with 8 bases between. This CDR3 spans 13 amino acids. Germline V CDR1 and CDR2: MNHNS, SASEGT. The CDR3 is CASRQGMNTEAFF. The CDR3 region has the DNA TGTGCCAGCAGGCAGGGGATGAACACTGAAGCTTTCTTT.